The 21 T cell receptor beta chains in this list originate from one sample, sequenced in a study of blood T cell repertoires in COVID-19. Some clones are missing from TCRdb's copy, which holds only in-frame ones; the method was immunoSEQ multiplex PCR. This sample has fewer than 350,000 clones, with around 86% found just once. The sample was PBMCs or T cells enriched from blood (not recorded which). These receptors were obtained from a man aged 55 to 70 who had recovered from COVID-19.

The V gene is TRBV7-9, the J gene TRBJ1-1; D uncertain. Deletions cut 4 bases from V and 1 base from J, with 16 bases between. Germline lookup yields CDR1 SEHNR and CDR2 FQNEAQ (reference sequence). The CDR3 has 16 residues. The CDR3: CASSSPRGTRNTEAFF. DNA of the CDR3: TGTGCCAGCAGCTCCCCGCGGGGTACGAGGAACACTGAAGCTTTCTTT.

CDR3 nucleotide sequence: TGTGCCAGCAGCGTAGACGGGAGGGGGGCAGATACGCAGTATTTT. It codes for CASSVDGRGADTQYF. V and J are TRBV9 and TRBJ2-3; 8 bases fit TRBD2. The CDR3 has 15 residues. The germline V gene has CDR1 SGDLS and CDR2 YYNGEE. J gave up 4 bases and V 0 bases, and 4 bases lay outside the gene matches.

J is TRBJ1-5 and V is TRBV18; D unclear. Germline CDR1 reads KGHSH; CDR2 reads LQKENI. The CDR3 length is 15 residues. Trimming removed 1 base at V and 2 bases at J, with 9 bases between. The CDR3 sequence is CASSPRQVGNQPQHF. CDR3 coding DNA: TGTGCCAGCTCACCACGTCAGGTGGGCAATCAGCCCCAGCATTTT.

This clone was recorded at least ten times. This chain joins TRBV7-9 and TRBJ2-1; 8 positions agree with TRBD2. Germline V gene lookup returns CDR1 SEHNR and CDR2 FQNEAQ (reference sequence). Germline trimming cut 1 base from V and 8 bases from J; bases unmatched to any gene: 4. The CDR3 consists of 14 residues. The DNA for the CDR3 is TGTGCCAGCAGCTTAGGCGGGAGGCCCGATGAGCAGTTCTTC. Its translation: CASSLGGRPDEQFF. Based on the CDR3 plus reference TRBV7-9 and TRBJ2-1, the full variable domain is DTGVSQNPRHKITKRGQNVTFRCDPISEHNRLYWYRQTLGQGPEFLTYFQNEAQLEKSRLLSDRFSAERPKGSFSTLEIQRTEQGDSAMYLCASSLGGRPDEQFFGPGTRLTVL.

The chain is built from TRBV5-1 and TRBJ2-3, with D perhaps TRBD1 (6 bases). The CDR3 consists of 15 residues. V dropped 4 bases and J dropped 2 bases, with 14 bases sitting between them. Germline CDR1 reads SGHRS; CDR2 reads YFSETQ. The CDR3, as DNA: TGCGCCAGCAGCCAGGATGGGGGCTTCACAGATACGCAGTATTTT. Protein: CASSQDGGFTDTQYF. The entire variable domain, with the rest obtained from reference TRBV5-1 and TRBJ2-3, is as follows: KAGVTQTPRYLIKTRGQQVTLSCSPISGHRSVSWYQQTPGQGLQFLFEYFSETQRNKGNFPGRFSGRQFSNSRSEMNVSTLELGDSALYLCASSQDGGFTDTQYFGPGTRLTVL.

V gene TRBV19 combines with J gene TRBJ1-2; D is ambiguous. The V end lost 5 bases, the J end lost 9 bases, and 16 bases lay between the germline ends. The CDR3 extends over 13 amino acids. Per the germline V gene, CDR1 is LNHDA and CDR2 is SQIVND (reference sequence). The CDR3 bases are TGTGCCAGTAGTCCGGCAGGTCTCATGAGCTACACCTTC. It specifies CASSPAGLMSYTF.

The J gene is TRBJ2-7, the V gene TRBV28; 8 nucleotides match TRBD1. The CDR3 has 15 amino acids. Germline assignment: CDR1 MDHEN and CDR2 SYDVKM. V was clipped by 6 bases and J by 3 bases; unmatched bases: 10. In nucleotides, the CDR3 is TGTGCCAGCAGAGCTGGACAGGGCTACTTCTACGAGCAGTACTTC. This translates into CASRAGQGYFYEQYF.

This chain links TRBV20-1 with TRBJ2-7, with 9 bases aligning to TRBD2. Germline V gene sequence: CDR1 DFQATT, CDR2 SNEGSKA (reference sequence). The J segment lost 5 bases and the V segment lost 3 bases, leaving 14 bases of the junction unmatched. The CDR3 contains 16 residues. CDR3 sequence (DNA): TGCAGTGCTAGTGATCGGGGGGCTAGCGGGACCCACGAGCAGTACTTC. It encodes CSASDRGASGTHEQYF.

For this clone: This CDR3 is also generated by other DNA sequences in the sample. The chain links TRBV19 to TRBJ1-1; 7 bases map to TRBD1. This CDR3 has 12 amino acids. The germline V gene has CDR1 LNHDA and CDR2 SQIVND (reference sequence). Trimming at V came to 5 bases and at J to 4 bases, leaving 1 base not matched to a gene. CDR3 in amino acids: CASSPGGTEAFF. Here the CDR3 DNA reads TGTGCCAGTAGTCCAGGGGGCACTGAAGCTTTCTTT.

The chain joins TRBV6-5 to TRBJ2-1; maybe TRBD1 (5 bases). The CDR3 has 15 amino acids. Trimming took off 7 bases at V and 3 bases at J, with 16 bases between the two ends. From germline, CDR1 is MNHEY and CDR2 SVGAGI. CDR3: CASTKTPTGYNEQFF. DNA for the CDR3: TGTGCCAGCACCAAGACTCCAACAGGCTACAATGAGCAGTTCTTC.

The chain carries TRBV6-5 and TRBJ2-7; the match to TRBD1 covers 9 bases. Germline values: CDR1 MNHEY, CDR2 SVGAGI. This CDR3 contains 15 residues. V trimming: 7 bases; J trimming: 2 bases; junction bases outside the gene matches: 9. The CDR3 region is CASTSDRGVAYEQYF. Written as DNA, the CDR3 is TGTGCCAGCACCTCTGACAGGGGGGTCGCCTACGAGCAGTACTTC.

This sequence joins TRBV11-3 and TRBJ2-1; D uncertain. Germline-derived CDR1 and CDR2 are SGHNT and YENEEA. Trimming stripped 3 bases from V and 4 bases from J, with 4 bases between. This CDR3 is built from 12 residues. DNA of the CDR3: TGTGCCAGCAGCTTGTCGTACAATGAGCAGTTCTTC. Its protein product is CASSLSYNEQFF.

The chain couples TRBV29-1 to TRBJ2-3, with 9 bases aligning to TRBD1. This CDR3 comprises 13 residues. J lost 5 bases, V lost 7 bases, and 7 bases had no gene match. CDR1 is SQVTM and CDR2 is ANQGSEA in the germline V gene. This chain's CDR3 is CSGLQGAEDTQYF. CDR3 nucleotides: TGCAGCGGTCTACAGGGGGCCGAAGATACGCAGTATTTT.

This chain links TRBV2 with TRBJ2-7; 11 bases are shared with TRBD2. Germline V lookup: CDR1 SNHLY, CDR2 FYNNEI. The CDR3 has 15 amino acids. J gave up 6 bases and V 0 bases, and 4 bases lay outside the gene matches. DNA for the CDR3: TGTGCCAGCAGTGAAGCAACTAGCGGGAGCACCGAGCAGTACTTC. It codes for CASSEATSGSTEQYF.

The chain recombines TRBV5-1 with TRBJ1-5; D call uncertain. With 7 bases removed from V and 0 bases from J, the gap between germline ends came to 8 bases. The CDR3 sequence is 13 residues long. CDR1 and CDR2 (germline): SGHRS, YFSETQ. The CDR3 region has the DNA TGCGCCAGCCGAGATGATAGCAATCAGCCCCAGCATTTT. Its protein product is CASRDDSNQPQHF.

The chain joins TRBV18 to TRBJ1-2, with D perhaps matching TRBD1 (5 bases). Germline CDR1 KGHSH, CDR2 LQKENI. The CDR3 totals 15 residues. V was pared by 0 bases and J by 2 bases, with 10 bases between. The CDR3 DNA reads as TGTGCCAGCTCACCACCTTCGACAGCCAACTATGGCTACACCTTC. This translates into CASSPPSTANYGYTF.

This clone was detected only a few times. The chain is built from TRBV7-2 and TRBJ1-2; D call uncertain. Germline V CDR1 and CDR2: SGHTA, FQGNSA. The V end lost 4 bases, the J end lost 3 bases, and 18 bases lay between the germline ends. The CDR3 has 16 residues. The CDR3 DNA follows: TGTGCCAGCAGCTCTAGCCGACAACGCCGGCACTATGGCTACACCTTC. Translated: CASSSSRQRRHYGYTF.

This chain joins TRBV28 and TRBJ1-2; D is possibly TRBD1 (5 bases). V lost 3 bases, J lost 4 bases, and 12 bases lay in between. The length of the CDR3 is 14 residues. Germline-derived CDR1 and CDR2 are MDHEN and SYDVKM. DNA for the CDR3: TGTGCCAGCAGTTTCGCAGGGAGGACCTATGGCTACACCTTC. Amino acids: CASSFAGRTYGYTF.

The gene calls are TRBV6-5 and TRBJ2-7; no clear D. Germline V lookup: CDR1 MNHEY, CDR2 SVGAGI. Between the trimmed V and J ends, which lost 6 bases and 4 bases, there was a span of 19 bases. CDR3 length: 15 amino acids. The CDR3 sequence is CASRTEKRSPYEQYF. The CDR3 DNA reads TGTGCCAGCAGAACAGAGAAAAGGTCTCCATACGAGCAGTACTTC.

The rearrangement joins TRBV10-2 to TRBJ2-7; 8 positions agree with TRBD1. With V trimmed by 4 bases and J by 0 bases, 5 bases remained unmatched. This CDR3 region has 15 residues. Germline CDR1 and CDR2: WSHSY and SAAADI. CDR3 in amino acids: CASSAGQGSSYEQYF. The CDR3 nucleotides read TGCGCCAGCAGTGCCGGACAGGGCAGCTCCTACGAGCAGTACTTC.

The rearrangement uses TRBV29-1 and TRBJ1-2, with 9 nucleotides matching TRBD1. Trimming cost V 4 bases and J 5 bases; bases outside gene matches: 5. This CDR3 spans 13 amino acids. Germline V gene lookup returns CDR1 SQVTM and CDR2 ANQGSEA. CDR3 sequence (DNA): TGCAGCGTTGCTATTGGACAGGGGTATGGCTACACCTTC. Translated: CSVAIGQGYGYTF.